The next 27 T cell receptor beta chains were all read from a single sample in a study of blood T cell repertoires in COVID-19. Clones were sequenced by immunoSEQ multiplex PCR, and TCRdb holds only the in-frame ones, with some missing. The data contain tens of thousands of clones, approximately 81% of them singletons. Sequencing was carried out using peripheral blood. Receptors originate from a man in his 60s with COVID-19, enrolled during active disease.

V is TRBV19 and J is TRBJ2-1, with 10 bases fitting TRBD2. The V and J ends lost 5 bases and 7 bases, in that order; junction bases with no gene match: 11. Germline CDR1 LNHDA, CDR2 SQIVND (reference sequence). The CDR3 is made up of 16 amino acids. CDR3 DNA sequence: TGTGCCAGTAGTGTCCCCTTGAGCGGGAGGGGAAATGAGCAGTTCTTC. It encodes CASSVPLSGRGNEQFF.

Only one count was recorded for this clone. The chain couples TRBV6-5 to TRBJ2-1, with TRBD2 identical over 7 bases. The CDR3 has 14 amino acids. V was pared by 11 bases and J by 6 bases, with 13 bases of the junction left unmatched. The V gene's germline CDR1 is MNHEY and CDR2 SVGAGI. This CDR3 reads CACRSLAELNEQFF. Written as DNA, the CDR3 is TGTGCCTGTAGGTCTCTAGCGGAACTCAATGAGCAGTTCTTC.

The chain is built from TRBV7-2 and TRBJ2-1; tentatively, D is TRBD1 (5 bases). Per germline, CDR1 SGHTA and CDR2 FQGNSA. The CDR3 extends over 16 amino acids. V was shortened by 5 bases and J by 2 bases, with 16 bases between the two germline ends. DNA of the CDR3: TGTGCCAGCAGCCCGGACACCACCACCCCCTACAATGAGCAGTTCTTC. Amino acids: CASSPDTTTPYNEQFF.

The rearrangement uses TRBV7-2 and TRBJ1-5, with D possibly being TRBD1 (6 bases). V was shortened by 6 bases and J by 4 bases, with 13 bases between the two germline ends. The CDR3 is 14 amino acids. Germline V gene lookup returns CDR1 SGHTA and CDR2 FQGNSA. The CDR3 sequence: CASRGGGLNQPQHF. The CDR3 coding sequence is TGTGCCAGCAGGGGAGGGGGGTTAAATCAGCCCCAGCATTTT.

This chain uses TRBV19 with TRBJ1-5; D possibly corresponds to TRBD1 (5 bases). V was trimmed by 1 base and J by 4 bases, leaving 8 bases between them. CDR1 is LNHDA and CDR2 is SQIVND in the germline V gene (reference sequence). The CDR3 covers 14 residues. The CDR3: CASSIVGGNQPQHF. In DNA, the CDR3 is TGTGCCAGTAGTATAGTTGGGGGGAATCAGCCCCAGCATTTT.

In DNA form, the CDR3 reads TGTGCCAGCAGCCTACGGACAGATGAGAACACCATATATTTT. This codes for CASSLRTDENTIYF. This chain joins TRBV7-6 and TRBJ1-3; weak D call: TRBD1 (6 bases). This CDR3 spans 14 amino acids. Trimming removed 5 bases at V and 7 bases at J, with 15 bases between. The germline V gene has CDR1 SGHVS and CDR2 FNYEAQ.

The chain recombines TRBV6-5 with TRBJ1-1; 9 bases fit TRBD1. This CDR3 contains 13 residues. V shed 6 bases and J 5 bases; nucleotides not matched to a gene: 4. CDR1 MNHEY and CDR2 SVGAGI come from the germline V gene. The CDR3 reads CASRTGGWTEAFF. The CDR3 DNA reads TGTGCCAGCAGGACAGGGGGATGGACTGAAGCTTTCTTT.

The chain uses TRBV5-5 and TRBJ1-2; maybe TRBD1 (6 bases). Trimming cost V 3 bases and J 9 bases, with 18 bases left between them. Germline V gene lookup returns CDR1 SGHKS and CDR2 YYEKEE (reference sequence). This CDR3 contains 14 residues. The CDR3 nucleotides read TGTGCCAGCAGCTCCTGGGACATGCCGGGGAGCTACACCTTC. Amino acid sequence: CASSSWDMPGSYTF.

The chain is built from TRBV7-3 and TRBJ2-2, with 9 nucleotides matching TRBD1. The junction had 4 bases not matched to a gene; V was cut back by 2 bases and J by 6 bases. CDR1 is SGHTA and CDR2 is FQGTGA in the germline V gene. The CDR3 consists of 15 residues. CDR3 in amino acids: CASSLVQGAAGELFF. The CDR3 coding sequence is TGTGCCAGCAGCTTAGTACAGGGGGCGGCCGGGGAGCTGTTTTTT.

V gene TRBV7-9 combines with J gene TRBJ1-1, with 7 bases fitting TRBD1. The CDR3 runs 15 residues. Per germline, CDR1 SEHNR and CDR2 FQNEAQ (reference sequence). Trimming at V came to 2 bases and at J to 5 bases, leaving 8 bases not matched to a gene. This CDR3 is CASSLWLTGRTEAFF. The CDR3 coding sequence is TGTGCCAGCAGCTTATGGCTGACAGGGCGTACTGAAGCTTTCTTT.

The chain is built from TRBV10-3 and TRBJ1-1; 7 bases are a match to TRBD1. The V and J ends lost 6 bases and 0 bases, in that order; junction bases with no gene match: 4. Germline loops: CDR1 ENHRY, CDR2 SYGVKD. This CDR3 region has 14 residues. CDR3 DNA sequence: TGTGCCATCAGGTGGGACAGCATGAACACTGAAGCTTTCTTT. Its translation: CAIRWDSMNTEAFF.

V usage is TRBV12-3 or TRBV12-4 and J usage is TRBJ2-7; a weak D match, TRBD2 (6 bases). The V gene lost 6 bases and the J gene lost 5 bases, with 14 bases spanning the gap. The CDR3 spans 13 residues. DNA for the CDR3: TGTGCCAGCAGCCCGAGTTGGAGGGACGAGCAGTACTTC. Its translation is CASSPSWRDEQYF.

V is TRBV11-2 and J is TRBJ2-1, with a tentative D call TRBD1 (6 bases). CDR1 is SGHAT, CDR2 FQNNGV, per germline. Trimming removed 0 bases at V and 4 bases at J, with 10 bases between. CDR3 length: 15 amino acids. Here the CDR3 DNA reads TGTGCCAGCAGCTTAGAGGGACAAAATTACAATGAGCAGTTCTTC. Its protein is CASSLEGQNYNEQFF.

J is TRBJ2-5 and V is TRBV29-1, with 9 bases fitting TRBD2. The CDR3 sequence is 14 residues long. Germline V gene lookup returns CDR1 SQVTM and CDR2 ANQGSEA. With V trimmed by 0 bases and J by 5 bases, 4 bases remained unmatched. This CDR3 is CSVEEAGGPETQYF. CDR3 DNA sequence: TGCAGCGTTGAAGAAGCGGGAGGTCCTGAGACCCAGTACTTC.

This clone has a count of ten or more. The V call is TRBV5-1, the J call TRBJ2-2; maybe TRBD2 (6 bases). Germline CDR1 SGHRS, CDR2 YFSETQ. The germline V and J ends were trimmed by 0 bases and 1 base, with 7 bases remaining between them. The CDR3 consists of 15 residues. CDR3 region: CASSLGLVNTGELFF. The CDR3 coding sequence is TGCGCCAGCAGCTTGGGACTAGTGAACACCGGGGAGCTGTTTTTT.

The chain carries TRBV2 and TRBJ1-5; 8 bases agree with TRBD1. The CDR3 is made up of 19 amino acids. Germline CDR1 reads SNHLY; CDR2 reads FYNNEI. Germline trimming cut 4 bases from V and 0 bases from J; bases unmatched to any gene: 14. The CDR3 nucleotides are TGTGCCAGCAGTGGGCAGGGGGCTATCGCCGTTTATAGCAATCAGCCCCAGCATTTT. Encoded protein: CASSGQGAIAVYSNQPQHF.

The CDR3 sequence: CASTWGGINEKLFF. The CDR3, as DNA: TGTGCCAGCACTTGGGGGGGGATTAATGAAAAACTGTTTTTT. V is TRBV2 and J is TRBJ1-4, with D possibly being TRBD1 (5 bases). CDR1 is SNHLY, CDR2 FYNNEI, per germline. The ends were cut back, 7 bases at V and 4 bases at J, with 13 bases in the middle. The CDR3 runs to 14 residues.

V is TRBV7-9 and J is TRBJ2-7, with D tentatively TRBD2 (7 bases). Germline CDR1 and CDR2: SEHNR and FQNEAQ (reference sequence). The CDR3 is 15 residues long. Deletions cut 3 bases from V and 3 bases from J, with 15 bases between. CDR3 sequence: CASSFRSGGHYEQYF. Written as DNA, the CDR3 is TGTGCCAGCAGCTTCCGCTCGGGGGGCCACTACGAGCAGTACTTC. Full variable domain (remainder filled in from reference TRBV7-9 and TRBJ2-7): DTGVSQNPRHKITKRGQNVTFRCDPISEHNRLYWYRQTLGQGPEFLTYFQNEAQLEKSRLLSDRFSAERPKGSFSTLEIQRTEQGDSAMYLCASSFRSGGHYEQYFGPGTRLTVT.

The chain carries TRBV11-2 and TRBJ2-1, with 8 bases matching TRBD2. The trim removed 5 bases at V and 8 bases at J, leaving 11 bases unmatched. The CDR3 totals 15 residues. Germline CDR1 and CDR2: SGHAT and FQNNGV. The CDR3 sequence is CASSAGLAPVDEQFF. CDR3 DNA: TGTGCCAGCAGCGCTGGACTAGCCCCGGTGGATGAGCAGTTCTTC. Full variable domain (remainder filled in from reference TRBV11-2 and TRBJ2-1): EAGVAQSPRYKIIEKRQSVAFWCNPISGHATLYWYQQILGQGPKLLIQFQNNGVVDDSQLPKDRFSAERLKGVDSTLKIQPAKLEDSAVYLCASSAGLAPVDEQFFGPGTRLTVL.

V is TRBV5-1 and J is TRBJ1-4; D gene ambiguous. The V and J ends lost 2 bases and 0 bases respectively, with 11 bases between them. In germline, CDR1 is SGHRS, CDR2 YFSETQ. The CDR3 spans 16 residues. For the CDR3, the DNA is TGCGCCAGCAGCTTAATAGGAGCTTCAACTAATGAAAAACTGTTTTTT. The encoded protein is CASSLIGASTNEKLFF.

J is TRBJ1-1 and V is TRBV2; the D gene is possibly TRBD1 (5 bases). The V and J ends lost 2 bases and 3 bases respectively, with 16 bases between them. Germline CDR1 and CDR2: SNHLY and FYNNEI. The CDR3 totals 16 residues. Here the CDR3 reads CASSERGTVTHTEAFF. CDR3 in DNA: TGTGCCAGCAGTGAACGGGGGACGGTAACCCACACTGAAGCTTTCTTT.

The chain uses TRBV9 and TRBJ1-2; the match to TRBD1 covers 7 bases. V was pared by 3 bases and J by 6 bases, with 2 bases of the junction left unmatched. Looked up from germline, CDR1 is SGDLS and CDR2 is YYNGEE. The CDR3 sequence is 12 residues long. The CDR3 spells CASSETGDGYTF. CDR3 nucleotide sequence: TGTGCCAGCAGCGAAACAGGGGATGGCTACACCTTC.

The chain joins TRBV11-2 to TRBJ1-1, with 7 bases lining up with TRBD1. The V and J ends lost 0 bases and 0 bases, in that order; junction bases with no gene match: 10. CDR1 is SGHAT and CDR2 is FQNNGV in the germline V gene. The CDR3 consists of 18 residues. The CDR3 DNA sequence: TGTGCCAGCAGCTTAGATCGACAGGGTGGCCTCATGAACACTGAAGCTTTCTTT. The encoded protein is CASSLDRQGGLMNTEAFF.

This clone was observed a single time. The chain recombines TRBV7-3 with TRBJ2-7; tentative D call: TRBD1 (5 bases). There are 18 residues in the CDR3. Germline lookup yields CDR1 SGHTA and CDR2 FQGTGA. Trimming took off 5 bases at V and 5 bases at J, with 28 bases between the two ends. The CDR3 sequence: CASSVKLRGGAIRHEQYF. In nucleotides, the CDR3 is TGTGCCAGCAGCGTGAAATTAAGGGGTGGGGCAATACGGCACGAGCAGTACTTC.

This clone was counted only a few times. The chain combines TRBV5-4 with TRBJ2-1, with a possible D match to TRBD1 (6 bases). Per the germline V gene, CDR1 is SGHNT and CDR2 is YYREEE (reference sequence). Trimming stripped 4 bases from V and 15 bases from J, with 17 bases between. This CDR3 spans 12 amino acids. CDR3 in amino acids: CASSPSAGVLFF. The CDR3 nucleotides read TGTGCCAGCAGCCCGTCAGCAGGGGTTCTGTTCTTC.

This chain links TRBV5-5 with TRBJ1-5; 7 nucleotides agree with TRBD1. In germline, CDR1 is SGHKS, CDR2 YYEKEE (reference sequence). The CDR3 extends over 15 amino acids. The V segment lost 1 base and the J segment 3 bases; nucleotides outside the gene matches: 4. The CDR3 loop is CASSLQGGTNQPQHF. The CDR3 bases are TGTGCCAGCAGCTTGCAAGGGGGCACCAATCAGCCCCAGCATTTT.

V gene TRBV11-3 combines with J gene TRBJ1-1, with D uncertain. Trimming shortened V by 3 bases and J by 1 base, and 6 bases separated the two germline ends. CDR1 and CDR2 from the germline V gene are SGHNT and YENEEA. The CDR3 contains 13 residues. The CDR3: CASSFRKNTEAFF. Here the CDR3 DNA reads TGTGCCAGCAGCTTTAGAAAGAACACTGAAGCTTTCTTT.